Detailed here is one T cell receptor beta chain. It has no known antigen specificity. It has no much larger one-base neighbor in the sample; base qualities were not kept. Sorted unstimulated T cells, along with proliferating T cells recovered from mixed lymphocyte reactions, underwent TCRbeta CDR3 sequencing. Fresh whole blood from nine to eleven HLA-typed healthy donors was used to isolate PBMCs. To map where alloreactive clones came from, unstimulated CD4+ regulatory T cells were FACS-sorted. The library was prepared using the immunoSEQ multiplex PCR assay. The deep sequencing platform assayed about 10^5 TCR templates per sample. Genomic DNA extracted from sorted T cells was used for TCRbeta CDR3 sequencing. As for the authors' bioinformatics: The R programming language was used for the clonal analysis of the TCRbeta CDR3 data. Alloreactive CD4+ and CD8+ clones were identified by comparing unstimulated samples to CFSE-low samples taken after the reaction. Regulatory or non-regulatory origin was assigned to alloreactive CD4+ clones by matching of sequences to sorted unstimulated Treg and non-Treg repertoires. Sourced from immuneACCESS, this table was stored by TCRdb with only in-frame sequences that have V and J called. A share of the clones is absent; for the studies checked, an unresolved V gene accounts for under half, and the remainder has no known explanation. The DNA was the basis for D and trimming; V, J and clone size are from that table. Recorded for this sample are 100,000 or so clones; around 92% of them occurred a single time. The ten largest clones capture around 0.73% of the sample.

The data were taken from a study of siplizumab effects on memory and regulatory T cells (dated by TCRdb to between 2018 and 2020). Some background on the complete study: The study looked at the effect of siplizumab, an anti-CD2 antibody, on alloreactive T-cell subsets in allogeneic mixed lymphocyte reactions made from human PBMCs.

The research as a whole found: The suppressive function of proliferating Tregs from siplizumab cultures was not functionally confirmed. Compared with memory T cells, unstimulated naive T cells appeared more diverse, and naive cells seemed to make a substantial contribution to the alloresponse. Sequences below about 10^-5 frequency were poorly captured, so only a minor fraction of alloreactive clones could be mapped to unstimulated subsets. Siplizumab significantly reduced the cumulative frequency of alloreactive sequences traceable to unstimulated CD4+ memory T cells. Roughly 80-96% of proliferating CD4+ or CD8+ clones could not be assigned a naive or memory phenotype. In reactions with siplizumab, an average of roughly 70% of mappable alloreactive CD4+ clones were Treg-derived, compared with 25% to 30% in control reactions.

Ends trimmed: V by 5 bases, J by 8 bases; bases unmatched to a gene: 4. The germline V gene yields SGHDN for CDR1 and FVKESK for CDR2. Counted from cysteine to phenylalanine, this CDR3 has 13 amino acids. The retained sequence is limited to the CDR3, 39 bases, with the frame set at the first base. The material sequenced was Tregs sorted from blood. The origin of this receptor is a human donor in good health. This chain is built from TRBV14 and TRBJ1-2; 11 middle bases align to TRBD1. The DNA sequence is TGTGCCAGCAGCTACGGGACAGGGGGAGGCTACACCTTC. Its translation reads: CASSYGTGGGYTF.